The clone carrying this T cell receptor (beta chain) was found many times. Its antigen is still unknown. This sample was included in a study of Graves' ophthalmopathy and Graves' hyperthyroidism. Overall study findings and caveats: Blood also held most thyroid clonotypes expanded above 0.001 frequency.

This CDR3 is built from 16 residues. V shed 3 bases, J shed 4 bases, and the junction held 6 bases outside the gene matches. From germline, CDR1 is SGDLS and CDR2 YYNGEE. If patients had other autoimmune diseases, uncontrolled infections, pregnancy or lactation, they were excluded. Amplification of the TCR beta CDR3 regions used RNA transcripts (as template). An initial RT-PCR round employing HTBI primers preceded a second-round multiplex PCR. TCRdb used MiXCR to reprocess the multiplex PCR reads, holding one entry per CDR3 protein. The data contain 40,000 to 50,000 distinct CDR3 sequences, 52% of them singletons.

The source material was peripheral blood. The sequence was obtained from an adult man with Graves' ophthalmopathy. The chain couples TRBV9 to TRBJ2-2; 10 positions agree with TRBD2. Here the CDR3 reads CASSAGLADPTGELFF. The CDR3 DNA reads TGTGCCAGCAGCGCCGGACTAGCGGACCCCACCGGGGAGCTGTTTTTT.